Listed here is a single T cell receptor (beta chain). No antigen is known for it. Profiling relied on immunoSEQ multiplex PCR, and the TCRdb table lists in-frame clones only, not all of them. The sample contains some 2.3 million clones, over 85% of which appear only once. This CDR3 region has 13 residues. Trimming removed 7 bases at V and 2 bases at J, with 12 bases between. These data originate in a study of shared clonotypes between healthy human individuals. Study in general: Donors, aged 18 to 49, were a couple of women and three men. Study-wide points: Rarefaction curves obtained for sorted subsets showed sequencing incomplete despite large depth. Memory subsets generally showed lower estimated richness than naive subsets.

The chain recombines TRBV6-7 with TRBJ2-7; tentative D call: TRBD1 (6 bases). TRBV6-7 is marked as an open reading frame, function uncertain. This clonotype originated in a man younger than 35 in good health. Some clones in this sample may be carry-over from other donors' samples. The sequencing sample was made of naive CD4+ T cells from PBMCs. Subset meaning: CD45RA+ positively selected. DNA of the CDR3: TGTGCCAGCACCAACCGGGACACCTACGAGCAGTACTTC. Protein: CASTNRDTYEQYF.